The clone carrying this T cell receptor (beta chain) was picked up a small number of times. As yet, its antigen is unknown. The CDR3 goes on 3 residues after the read ends, and that part is filled in from the germline J gene. Deletions cut 1 base from V and 1 base from J, with 7 bases between. The CDR3 totals 14 residues. CDR1 is SEHNR, CDR2 FQNEAQ, per germline (reference sequence). This sample is part of a study of T cell clonality in common variable immunodeficiency. The study's findings and limits: Reportedly, TCR beta sequences from common variable immunodeficiency showed fewer deletions and N-nucleotide insertions.

Equal genomic DNA amounts from CVID and control samples were sequenced. Libraries were prepared by immunoSEQ multiplex PCR; TCRdb keeps only in-frame clonotypes and omits some of them. Listed for the sample are about 31,000 clones, none seen a single time. The TCR sequence derives from a human donor with common variable immunodeficiency. Sequenced material: peripheral blood mononuclear cells. This chain joins TRBV7-9 and TRBJ1-1; D unresolved. CDR3 DNA (partial): TGTGCCAGCAGCTTAGACAGACGGAACACTGAA. It yields the protein CASSLDRRNTE. The whole CDR3 region reads CASSLDRRNTEAFF.